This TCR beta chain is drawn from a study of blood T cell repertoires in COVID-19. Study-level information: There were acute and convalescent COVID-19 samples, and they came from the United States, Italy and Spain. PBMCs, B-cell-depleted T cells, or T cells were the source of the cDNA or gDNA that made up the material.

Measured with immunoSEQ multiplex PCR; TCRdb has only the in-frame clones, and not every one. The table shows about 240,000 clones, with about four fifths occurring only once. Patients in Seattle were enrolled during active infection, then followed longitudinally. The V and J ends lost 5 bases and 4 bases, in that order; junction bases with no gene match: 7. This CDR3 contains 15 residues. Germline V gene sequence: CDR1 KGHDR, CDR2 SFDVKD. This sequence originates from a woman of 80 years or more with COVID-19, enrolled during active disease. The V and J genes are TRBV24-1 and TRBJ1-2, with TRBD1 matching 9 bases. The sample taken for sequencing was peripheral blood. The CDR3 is CATSGGTGNFYGYTF. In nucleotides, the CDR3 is TGTGCCACCAGTGGGGGGACAGGGAATTTCTATGGCTACACCTTC.